This TCR beta chain is from a study of T cells of healthy individuals. The V gene's germline CDR1 is SGHKS and CDR2 YYEKEE (reference sequence). V lost 2 bases and J lost 5, with 11 bases in between. The CDR3 has 14 amino acids. The table lists this clonotype with a few counts. TCRdb re-called the 5' RACE reads through MiXCR, storing one row per CDR3 protein. The sample consists of roughly 76,000 distinct CDR3 sequences, approximately 4.7% of them appearing once. The chain carries TRBV5-5 and TRBJ2-1; D ambiguous. The origin of this receptor is a female donor in good health. CDR3 residues: CASSLLSSNNEQFF. In nucleotides, the CDR3 is TGTGCCAGCAGCTTATTATCTTCGAACAATGAGCAGTTCTTC.